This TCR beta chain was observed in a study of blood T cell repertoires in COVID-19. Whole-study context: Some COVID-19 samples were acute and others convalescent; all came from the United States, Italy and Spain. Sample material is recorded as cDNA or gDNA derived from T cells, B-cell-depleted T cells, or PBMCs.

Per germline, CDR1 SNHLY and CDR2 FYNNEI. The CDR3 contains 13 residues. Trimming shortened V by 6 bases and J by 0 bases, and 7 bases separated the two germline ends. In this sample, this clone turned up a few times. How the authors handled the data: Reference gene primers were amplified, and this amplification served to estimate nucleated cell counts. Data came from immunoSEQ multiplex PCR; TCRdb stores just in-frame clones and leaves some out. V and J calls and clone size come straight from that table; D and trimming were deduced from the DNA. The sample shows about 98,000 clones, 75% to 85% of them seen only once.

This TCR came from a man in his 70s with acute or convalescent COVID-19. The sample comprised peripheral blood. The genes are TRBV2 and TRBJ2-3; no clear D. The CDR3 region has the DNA TGTGCCAGCAGCCTTTCTAGCACAGATACGCAGTATTTT. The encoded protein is CASSLSSTDTQYF.